In this sample, the clone carrying this T cell receptor beta chain turned up a few times. The data originate from a study of blood T cell repertoires in COVID-19. The overall study: From T cells, B-cell-depleted T cells, or PBMCs came the material, which was cDNA or gDNA.

Some clones are missing from TCRdb's copy, which holds only in-frame ones; the method was immunoSEQ multiplex PCR. This sample has about 250,000 clones; 65% to 90% occur once, and the top ten carry about 9.3%. The CDR3 consists of 15 residues. Germline V gene sequence: CDR1 SGHRS, CDR2 YFSETQ. V was cut by 6 bases and J by 5 bases, with 21 bases left in between. The chain carries TRBV5-1 and TRBJ2-7; the D gene is possibly TRBD1 (6 bases). The specimen sequenced was PBMCs or T cells enriched from blood (not recorded which). The clonotype comes from a woman aged 45 to 65 with acute COVID-19. The CDR3 spells CASTTNGHRQDEQYF. The CDR3 DNA is TGCGCCAGCACAACGAACGGCCACCGACAGGACGAGCAGTACTTC.